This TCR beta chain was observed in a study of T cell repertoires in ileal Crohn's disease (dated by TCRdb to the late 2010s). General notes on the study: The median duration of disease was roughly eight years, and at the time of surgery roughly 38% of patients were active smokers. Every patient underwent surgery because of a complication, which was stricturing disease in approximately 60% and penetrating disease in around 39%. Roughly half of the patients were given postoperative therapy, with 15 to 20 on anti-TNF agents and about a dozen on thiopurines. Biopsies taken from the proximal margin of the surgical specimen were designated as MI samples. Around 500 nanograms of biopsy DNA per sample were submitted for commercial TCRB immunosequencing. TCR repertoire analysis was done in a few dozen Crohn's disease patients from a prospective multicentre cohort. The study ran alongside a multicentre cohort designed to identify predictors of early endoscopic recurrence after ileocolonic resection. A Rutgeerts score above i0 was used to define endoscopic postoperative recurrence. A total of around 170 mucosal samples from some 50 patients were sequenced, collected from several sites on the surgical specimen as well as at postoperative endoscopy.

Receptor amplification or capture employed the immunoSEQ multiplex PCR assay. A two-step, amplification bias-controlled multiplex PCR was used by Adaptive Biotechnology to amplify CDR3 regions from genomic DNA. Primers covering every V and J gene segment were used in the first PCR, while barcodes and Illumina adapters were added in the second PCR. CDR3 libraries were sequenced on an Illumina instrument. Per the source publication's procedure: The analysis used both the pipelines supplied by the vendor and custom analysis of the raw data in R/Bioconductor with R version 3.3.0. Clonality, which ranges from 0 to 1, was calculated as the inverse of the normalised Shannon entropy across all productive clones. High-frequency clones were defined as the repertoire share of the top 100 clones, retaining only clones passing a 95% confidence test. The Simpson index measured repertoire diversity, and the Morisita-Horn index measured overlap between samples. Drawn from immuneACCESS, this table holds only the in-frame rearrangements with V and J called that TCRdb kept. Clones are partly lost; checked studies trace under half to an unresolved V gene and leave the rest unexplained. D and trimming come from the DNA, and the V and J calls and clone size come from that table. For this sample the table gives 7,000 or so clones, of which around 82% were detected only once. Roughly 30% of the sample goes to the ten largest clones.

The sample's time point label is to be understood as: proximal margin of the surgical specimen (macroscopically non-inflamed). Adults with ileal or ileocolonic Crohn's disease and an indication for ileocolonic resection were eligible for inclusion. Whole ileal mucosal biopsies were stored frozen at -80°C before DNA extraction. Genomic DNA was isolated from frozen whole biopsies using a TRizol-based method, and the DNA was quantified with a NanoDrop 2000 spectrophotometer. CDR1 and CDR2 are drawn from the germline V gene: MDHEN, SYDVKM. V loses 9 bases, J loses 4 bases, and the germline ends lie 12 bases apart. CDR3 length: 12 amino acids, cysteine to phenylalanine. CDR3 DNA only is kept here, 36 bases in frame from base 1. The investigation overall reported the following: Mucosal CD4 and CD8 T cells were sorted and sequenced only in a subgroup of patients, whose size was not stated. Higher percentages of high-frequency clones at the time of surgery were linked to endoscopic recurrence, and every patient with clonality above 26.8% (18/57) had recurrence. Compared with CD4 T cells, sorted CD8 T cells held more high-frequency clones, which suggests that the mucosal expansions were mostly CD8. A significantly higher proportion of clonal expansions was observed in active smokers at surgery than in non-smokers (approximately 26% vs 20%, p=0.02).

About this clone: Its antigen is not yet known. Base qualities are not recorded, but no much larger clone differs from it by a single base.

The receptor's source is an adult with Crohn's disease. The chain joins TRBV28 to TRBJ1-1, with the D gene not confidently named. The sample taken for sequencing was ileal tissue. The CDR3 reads CASIWAGTEAFF. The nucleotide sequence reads TGTGCCAGTATTTGGGCGGGCACTGAAGCTTTCTTT.